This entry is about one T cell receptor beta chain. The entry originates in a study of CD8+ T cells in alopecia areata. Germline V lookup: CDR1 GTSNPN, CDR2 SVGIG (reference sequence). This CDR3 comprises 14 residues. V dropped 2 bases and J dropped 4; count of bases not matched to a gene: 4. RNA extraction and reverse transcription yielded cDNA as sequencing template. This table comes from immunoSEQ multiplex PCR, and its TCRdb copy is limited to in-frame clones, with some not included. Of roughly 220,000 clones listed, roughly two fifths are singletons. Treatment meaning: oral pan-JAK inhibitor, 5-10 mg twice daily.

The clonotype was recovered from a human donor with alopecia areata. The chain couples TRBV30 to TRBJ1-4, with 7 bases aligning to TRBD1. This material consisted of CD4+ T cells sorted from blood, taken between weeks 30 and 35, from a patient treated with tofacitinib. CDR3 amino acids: CAWSTGTDNEKLFF. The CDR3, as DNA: TGTGCCTGGAGTACGGGGACAGATAATGAAAAACTGTTTTTT.